This TCR beta chain was profiled in a study of blood T cell repertoires in COVID-19. Turning to the study itself: In each case, the material was cDNA or gDNA derived from T cells, B-cell-depleted T cells, or PBMCs.

Per germline, CDR1 LNHDA and CDR2 SQIVND (reference sequence). The V gene lost 7 bases and the J gene lost 6 bases, with 20 bases spanning the gap. The CDR3 runs 15 residues. In the original processing: Scientists estimated how many nucleated cells there were by amplifying reference gene primers. Assay used: immunoSEQ multiplex PCR; TCRdb lists only in-frame clones, some missing. That table furnishes V, J and clone size, whereas the DNA furnished D and trimming. This table has about 100,000 clones, 70% to 90% appearing once. This receptor was identified in a man aged 45-65 years with active or convalescent COVID-19. The chain links TRBV19 to TRBJ2-3, with D maybe TRBD2 (5 bases). The specimen sequenced was peripheral blood. The CDR3 bases are TGTGCCAGTAAAGCTCTTTTCGAGGGCCTGGATACGCAGTATTTT. It is translated as CASKALFEGLDTQYF. Using reference TRBV19 and TRBJ2-3 for the parts outside the CDR3, the full variable domain is DGGITQSPKYLFRKEGQNVTLSCEQNLNHDAMYWYRQDPGQGLRLIYYSQIVNDFQKGDIAEGYSVSREKKESFPLTVTSAQKNPTAFYLCASKALFEGLDTQYFGPGTRLTVL.